This TCR beta chain is drawn from a study of cytomegalovirus exposure and HLA in healthy donors. Points from the study as a whole: Most sequenced TCRs were rare (though some public TCRs occurred in many donors). About 87% or about 30% of the time was how often most TCR beta V segments were productive, according to an earlier analysis.

This clone has more than one count but fewer than ten. Antigen unknown. Use of 60 Vbeta and 13 Jbeta primers characterized the PCR. This table comes from immunoSEQ multiplex PCR, and its TCRdb copy is limited to in-frame clones, with some not included. The sample lists 110,000 or so clones, less than 80% occurring once. The clonotype was recovered from a woman aged 40 to 50 in good health and CMV-seropositive. What was sequenced was PBMCs.

For the CDR3, the DNA is TGTGCCAGCAGTCGGGACAGAACCTACGAGCAGTACTTC. Translation gives CASSRDRTYEQYF. The rearrangement links TRBV5-6 to TRBJ2-7, with 7 bases that match TRBD1. Trimming took 5 bases from V and 2 from J; bases not matched to a gene: 4. The CDR3 covers 13 residues. Germline V gives CDR1 SGHDT, CDR2 YYEEEE.